The present T cell receptor beta chain was sequenced within a study of control samples from healthy donors and cancer patients. Libraries were prepared by immunoSEQ multiplex PCR; TCRdb keeps only in-frame clonotypes and omits some of them. Of about 51,000 clones in the sample, roughly 80% were seen once. This CDR3 has 15 residues. With 5 bases clipped from V and 1 base from J, the junction kept 2 bases outside the gene matches. Germline CDR1 SGHTA, CDR2 FQGNSA. This TCR came from a man between 65 and 85 years old in good health. Sequencing was performed on blood. V and J are TRBV7-2 and TRBJ2-6; TRBD2 matches at 7 bases. The CDR3: CASSGGGSGANVLTF. The CDR3 DNA reads TGTGCCAGCAGCGGGGGGGGATCTGGGGCCAACGTCCTGACTTTC.